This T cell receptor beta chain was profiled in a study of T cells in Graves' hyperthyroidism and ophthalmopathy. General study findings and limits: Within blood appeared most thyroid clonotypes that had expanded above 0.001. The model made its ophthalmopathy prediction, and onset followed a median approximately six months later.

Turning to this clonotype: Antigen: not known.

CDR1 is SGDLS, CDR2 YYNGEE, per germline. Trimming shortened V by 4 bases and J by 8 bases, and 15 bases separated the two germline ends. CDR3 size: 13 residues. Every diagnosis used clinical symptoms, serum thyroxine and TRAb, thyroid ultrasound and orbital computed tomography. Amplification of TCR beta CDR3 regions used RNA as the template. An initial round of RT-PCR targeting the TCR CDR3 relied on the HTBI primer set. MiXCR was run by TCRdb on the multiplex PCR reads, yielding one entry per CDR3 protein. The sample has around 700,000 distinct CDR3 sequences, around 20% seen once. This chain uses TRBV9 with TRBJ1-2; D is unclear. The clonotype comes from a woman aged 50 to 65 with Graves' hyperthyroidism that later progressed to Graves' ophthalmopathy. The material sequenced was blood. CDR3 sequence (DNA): TGTGCCAGCAGCACCTCGTCGGGTTGGGGCTACACCTTC. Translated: CASSTSSGWGYTF.